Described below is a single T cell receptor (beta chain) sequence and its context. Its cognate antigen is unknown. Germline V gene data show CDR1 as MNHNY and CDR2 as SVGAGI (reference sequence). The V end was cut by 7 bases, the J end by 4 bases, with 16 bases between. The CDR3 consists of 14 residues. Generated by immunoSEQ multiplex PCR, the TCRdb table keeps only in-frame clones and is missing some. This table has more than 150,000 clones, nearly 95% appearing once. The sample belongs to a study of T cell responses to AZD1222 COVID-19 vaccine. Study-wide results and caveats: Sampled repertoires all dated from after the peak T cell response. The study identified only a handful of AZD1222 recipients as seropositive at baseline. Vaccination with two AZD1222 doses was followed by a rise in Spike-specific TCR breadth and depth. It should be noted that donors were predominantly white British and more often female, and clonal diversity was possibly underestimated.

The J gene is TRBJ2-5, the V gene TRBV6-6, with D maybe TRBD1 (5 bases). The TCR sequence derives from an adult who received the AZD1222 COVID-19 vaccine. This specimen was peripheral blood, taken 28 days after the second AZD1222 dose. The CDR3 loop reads CASNPPGRGETQYF. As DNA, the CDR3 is TGTGCCAGCAACCCCCCAGGGCGTGGAGAGACCCAGTACTTC.